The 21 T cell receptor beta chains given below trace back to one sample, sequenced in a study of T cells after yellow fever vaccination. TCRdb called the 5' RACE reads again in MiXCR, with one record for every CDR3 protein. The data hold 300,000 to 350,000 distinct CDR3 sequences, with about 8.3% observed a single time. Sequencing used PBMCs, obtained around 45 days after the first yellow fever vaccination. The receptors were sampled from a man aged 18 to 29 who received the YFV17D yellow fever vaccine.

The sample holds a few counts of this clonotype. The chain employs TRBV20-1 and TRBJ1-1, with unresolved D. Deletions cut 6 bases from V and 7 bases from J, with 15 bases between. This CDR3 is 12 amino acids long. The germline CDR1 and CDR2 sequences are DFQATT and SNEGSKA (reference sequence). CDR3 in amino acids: CSAPQGGVEAFF. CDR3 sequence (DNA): TGCAGTGCCCCCCAAGGCGGGGTTGAAGCTTTCTTT.

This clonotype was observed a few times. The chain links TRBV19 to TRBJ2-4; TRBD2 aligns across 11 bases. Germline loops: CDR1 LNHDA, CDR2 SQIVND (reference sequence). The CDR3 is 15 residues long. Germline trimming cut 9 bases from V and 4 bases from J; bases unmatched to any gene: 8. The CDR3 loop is CASSSGLAAKNIQYF. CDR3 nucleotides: TGTGCCAGCTCGTCGGGACTAGCGGCAAAAAACATTCAGTACTTC.

Here the CDR3 DNA reads TGTGCCAGCAGCTTAGGGGTAGGCGCGGGGTCGCAGTATTTT. Protein: CASSLGVGAGSQYF. The chain has TRBV13 and TRBJ2-3; perhaps TRBD2 as D (6 bases). The CDR3 is 14 residues long. The germline gives CDR1 PRHDT, CDR2 FYEKMQ (reference sequence). The germline V and J ends were trimmed by 0 bases and 10 bases, with 14 bases remaining between them.

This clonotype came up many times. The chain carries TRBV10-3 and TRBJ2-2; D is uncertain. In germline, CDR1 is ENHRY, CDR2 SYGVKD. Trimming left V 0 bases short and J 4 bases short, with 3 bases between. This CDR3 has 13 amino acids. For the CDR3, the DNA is TGTGCCATCAGTGAGTCACCCACCGGGGAGCTGTTTTTT. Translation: CAISESPTGELFF.

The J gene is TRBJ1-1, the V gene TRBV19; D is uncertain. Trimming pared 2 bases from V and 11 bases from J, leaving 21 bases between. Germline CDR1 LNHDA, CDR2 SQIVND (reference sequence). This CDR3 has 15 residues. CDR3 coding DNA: TGTGCCAGTAGTATACGGGTACAAGTCAGAGCGGAGGCTTTCTTT. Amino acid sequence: CASSIRVQVRAEAFF. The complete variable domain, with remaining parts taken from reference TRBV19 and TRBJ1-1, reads DGGITQSPKYLFRKEGQNVTLSCEQNLNHDAMYWYRQDPGQGLRLIYYSQIVNDFQKGDIAEGYSVSREKKESFPLTVTSAQKNPTAFYLCASSIRVQVRAEAFFGQGTRLTVV.

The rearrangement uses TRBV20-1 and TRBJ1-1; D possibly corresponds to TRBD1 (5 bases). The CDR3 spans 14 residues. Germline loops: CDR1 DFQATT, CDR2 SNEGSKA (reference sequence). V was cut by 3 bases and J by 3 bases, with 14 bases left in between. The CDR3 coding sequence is TGCAGTGCTAGTGGGGGGGTTTGGGACACTGAAGCTTTCTTT. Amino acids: CSASGGVWDTEAFF.

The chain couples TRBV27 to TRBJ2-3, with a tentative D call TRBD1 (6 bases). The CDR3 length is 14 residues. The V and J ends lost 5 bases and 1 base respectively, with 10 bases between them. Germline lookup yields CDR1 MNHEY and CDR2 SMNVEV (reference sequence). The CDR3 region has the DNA TGTGCCAGCAGTAGCCGACAGGGCACAGATACGCAGTATTTT. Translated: CASSSRQGTDTQYF.

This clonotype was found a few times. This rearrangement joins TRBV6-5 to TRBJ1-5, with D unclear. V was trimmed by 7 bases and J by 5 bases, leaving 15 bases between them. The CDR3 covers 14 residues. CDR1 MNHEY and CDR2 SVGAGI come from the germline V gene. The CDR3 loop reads CASKFEGRYQPQHF. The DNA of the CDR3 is TGTGCCAGCAAGTTTGAGGGCAGGTATCAGCCCCAGCATTTT.

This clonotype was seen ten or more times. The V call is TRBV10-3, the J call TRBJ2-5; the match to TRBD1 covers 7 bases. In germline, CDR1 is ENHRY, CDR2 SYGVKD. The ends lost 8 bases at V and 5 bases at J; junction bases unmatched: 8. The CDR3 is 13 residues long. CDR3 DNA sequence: TGTGCCATCTCTCTCCCAGGGGGTGAGACCCAGTACTTC. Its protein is CAISLPGGETQYF.

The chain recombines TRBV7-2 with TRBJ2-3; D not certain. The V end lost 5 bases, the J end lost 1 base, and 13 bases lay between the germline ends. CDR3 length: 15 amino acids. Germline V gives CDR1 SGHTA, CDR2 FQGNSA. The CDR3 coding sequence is TGTGCCAGCAGCCCCGCCTCAAGGGGCACAGATACGCAGTATTTT. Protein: CASSPASRGTDTQYF.

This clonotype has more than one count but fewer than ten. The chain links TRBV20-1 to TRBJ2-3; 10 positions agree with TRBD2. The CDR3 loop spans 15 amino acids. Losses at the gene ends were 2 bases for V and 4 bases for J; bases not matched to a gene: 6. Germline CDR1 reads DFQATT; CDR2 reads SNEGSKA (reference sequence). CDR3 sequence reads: CSARKPGTSADTQYF. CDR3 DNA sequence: TGCAGTGCTAGAAAACCTGGGACTAGCGCAGATACGCAGTATTTT.

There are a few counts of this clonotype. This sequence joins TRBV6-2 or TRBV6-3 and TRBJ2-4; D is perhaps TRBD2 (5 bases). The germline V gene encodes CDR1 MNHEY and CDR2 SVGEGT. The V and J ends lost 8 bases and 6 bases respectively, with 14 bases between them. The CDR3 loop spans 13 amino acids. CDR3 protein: CASGGRVSNIQYF. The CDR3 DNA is TGTGCCAGCGGAGGACGGGTATCAAACATTCAGTACTTC.

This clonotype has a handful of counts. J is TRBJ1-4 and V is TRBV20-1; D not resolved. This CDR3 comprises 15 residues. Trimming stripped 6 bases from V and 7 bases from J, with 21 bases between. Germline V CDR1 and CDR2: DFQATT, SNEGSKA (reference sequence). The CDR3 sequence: CSALPRFSTREKLFF. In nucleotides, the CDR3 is TGCAGTGCCCTGCCTCGTTTCTCTACTCGTGAAAAACTGTTTTTT.

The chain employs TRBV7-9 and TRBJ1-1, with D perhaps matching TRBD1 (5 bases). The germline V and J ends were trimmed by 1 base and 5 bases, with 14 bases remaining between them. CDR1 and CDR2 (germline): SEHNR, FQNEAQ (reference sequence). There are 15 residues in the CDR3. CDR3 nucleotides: TGTGCCAGCAGCTTAGATAGGGGAATCTGGACTGAAGCTTTCTTT. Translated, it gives CASSLDRGIWTEAFF.

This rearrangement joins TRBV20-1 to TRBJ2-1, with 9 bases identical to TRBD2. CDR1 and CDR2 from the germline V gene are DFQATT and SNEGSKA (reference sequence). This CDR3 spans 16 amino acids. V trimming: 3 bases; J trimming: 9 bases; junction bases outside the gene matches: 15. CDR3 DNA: TGCAGTGCTAGTAGGTGGGGACTAGCCCGATTGGCTGAGCAGTTCTTC. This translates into CSASRWGLARLAEQFF.

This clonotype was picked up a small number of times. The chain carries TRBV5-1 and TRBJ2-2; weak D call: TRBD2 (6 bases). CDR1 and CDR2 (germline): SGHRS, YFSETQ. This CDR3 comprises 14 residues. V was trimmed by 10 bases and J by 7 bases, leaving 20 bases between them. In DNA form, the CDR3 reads TGCGCCTCCGGGGGACTTACCCCGGGCGGGGAGCTGTTTTTT. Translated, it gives CASGGLTPGGELFF.

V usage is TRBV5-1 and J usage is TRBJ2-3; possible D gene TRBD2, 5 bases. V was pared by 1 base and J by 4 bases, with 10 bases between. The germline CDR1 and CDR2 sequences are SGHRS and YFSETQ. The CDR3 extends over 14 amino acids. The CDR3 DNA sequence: TGCGCCAGCAGCTTGTGGAGGAGCCCAGATACGCAGTATTTT. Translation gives CASSLWRSPDTQYF.

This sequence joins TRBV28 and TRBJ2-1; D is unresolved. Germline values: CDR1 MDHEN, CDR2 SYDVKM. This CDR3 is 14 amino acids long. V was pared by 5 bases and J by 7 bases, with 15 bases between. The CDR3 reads CASSDTMEKNEQFF. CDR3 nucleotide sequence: TGTGCCAGCAGTGACACCATGGAGAAGAATGAGCAGTTCTTC.

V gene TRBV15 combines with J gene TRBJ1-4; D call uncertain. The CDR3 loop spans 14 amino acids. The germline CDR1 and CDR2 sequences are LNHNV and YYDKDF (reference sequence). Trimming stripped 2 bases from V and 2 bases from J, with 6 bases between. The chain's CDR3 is CATSRYGTNEKLFF. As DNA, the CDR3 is TGTGCCACCAGCAGATACGGGACTAATGAAAAACTGTTTTTT.

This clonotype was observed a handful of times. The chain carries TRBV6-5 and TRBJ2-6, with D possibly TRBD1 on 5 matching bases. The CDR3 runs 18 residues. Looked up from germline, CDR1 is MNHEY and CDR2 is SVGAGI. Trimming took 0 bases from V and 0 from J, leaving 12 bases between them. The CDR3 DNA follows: TGTGCCAGCAGTTACTCAAGACAGCCTCTCTCTGGGGCCAACGTCCTGACTTTC. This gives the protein CASSYSRQPLSGANVLTF.

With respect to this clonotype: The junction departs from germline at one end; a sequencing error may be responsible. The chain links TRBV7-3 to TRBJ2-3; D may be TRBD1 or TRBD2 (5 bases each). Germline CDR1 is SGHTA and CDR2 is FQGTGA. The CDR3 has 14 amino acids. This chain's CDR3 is CASRLRGGTDTQYF. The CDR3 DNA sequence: TGTGCCAGCAGATTAAGAGGGGGCACAGATACGCAGTATTTT.